The 7 T cell receptor beta chains presented below share a single source sample, sequenced in a study of T cell changes during pregnancy in multiple sclerosis. Sequencing was performed with immunoSEQ multiplex PCR; in TCRdb, only in-frame clones are kept and a portion is missing. Altogether around 29,000 clones are present, 80% to 90% being singletons, with the ten largest covering more than 3%. This specimen consisted of CD4+ T cells from peripheral blood mononuclear cells, obtained in the first trimester of pregnancy. The receptor set was obtained from a female donor in good health, enrolled as a control in a pregnancy study.

The chain carries TRBV6-4 and TRBJ1-1; the D gene is possibly TRBD1 (6 bases). The CDR3 covers 14 residues. CDR1 is MRHNA and CDR2 is SNTAGT in the germline V gene. With 2 bases removed from V and 1 base from J, the gap between germline ends came to 8 bases. CDR3: CASSDTDRNTEAFF. Written as DNA, the CDR3 is TGTGCCAGCAGTGACACGGACAGGAACACTGAAGCTTTCTTT.

The rearrangement links TRBV14 to TRBJ2-7; 9 positions match TRBD2. CDR3 length equals 15 residues. The J segment lost 2 bases and the V segment lost 1 base, leaving 3 bases of the junction unmatched. Germline values: CDR1 SGHDN, CDR2 FVKESK. The CDR3 spells CASSQVSGSTYEQYF. CDR3 DNA sequence: TGTGCCAGCAGCCAAGTTAGCGGGAGTACCTACGAGCAGTACTTC.

V gene TRBV19 combines with J gene TRBJ2-3; a possible D gene is TRBD1 (6 bases). Trimming removed 7 bases from V and 2 bases from J, with 13 bases in between. This CDR3 comprises 14 residues. Germline V gene sequence: CDR1 LNHDA, CDR2 SQIVND (reference sequence). The CDR3 loop is CASKDSGSTDTQYF. The CDR3 bases are TGTGCCAGTAAGGACAGTGGCTCCACAGATACGCAGTATTTT. Drawing the rest from reference TRBV19 and TRBJ2-3, the complete variable domain is DGGITQSPKYLFRKEGQNVTLSCEQNLNHDAMYWYRQDPGQGLRLIYYSQIVNDFQKGDIAEGYSVSREKKESFPLTVTSAQKNPTAFYLCASKDSGSTDTQYFGPGTRLTVL.

The V and J genes are TRBV27 and TRBJ2-7; TRBD2 agrees at 10 bases. Losses at the gene ends were 7 bases for V and 7 bases for J; bases not matched to a gene: 16. Germline assignment: CDR1 MNHEY and CDR2 SMNVEV (reference sequence). CDR3 length equals 16 residues. The CDR3 nucleotides read TGTGCCAGCAAAAGGACTAGCGGAGAATCTACGGTAGAGCAGTACTTC. Encoded protein: CASKRTSGESTVEQYF.

The gene calls are TRBV7-8 and TRBJ2-2; TRBD1 matches 7 bases. The germline CDR1 and CDR2 sequences are SGHVS and FQNEAQ. The CDR3 loop spans 14 amino acids. V dropped 5 bases and J dropped 5; count of bases not matched to a gene: 5. In DNA form, the CDR3 reads TGTGCCAGCAGCGACGACAGGGAGACCGGGGAGCTGTTTTTT. Translation: CASSDDRETGELFF.

V usage is TRBV6-1 and J usage is TRBJ1-5; 10 positions agree with TRBD1. This CDR3 spans 17 amino acids. With V trimmed by 2 bases and J by 4 bases, 8 bases remained unmatched. Germline assignment: CDR1 MNHNS and CDR2 SASEGT. The CDR3 nucleotides are TGTGCCAGCAGTGAAACTTGGACAGGGGGAACGAATCAGCCCCAGCATTTT. Translation gives CASSETWTGGTNQPQHF.

This chain uses TRBV9 with TRBJ2-5; TRBD1 aligns across 9 bases. The CDR3 covers 15 residues. V was pared by 0 bases and J by 5 bases, with 5 bases of the junction left unmatched. The germline V gene encodes CDR1 SGDLS and CDR2 YYNGEE. Here the CDR3 reads CASSVGQGGGETQYF. CDR3 in DNA: TGTGCCAGCAGCGTAGGACAGGGGGGAGGGGAGACCCAGTACTTC.